Presented here are 14 T cell receptor beta chains from one specimen sequenced in a study of OX40 agonist ivuxolimab in advanced cancers. Receptor amplification or capture employed the immunoSEQ multiplex PCR assay. TCRdb mirrors the immuneACCESS table, restricted to in-frame sequences. Some clones are absent from its copies; in checked studies, under half trace to an unresolved V gene, and the reason for the others is unknown. This sample has over 15,000 clones in its table, and 87% of those were observed once. The ten largest account for approximately 32% of the sample. Sequencing used CD4+ or CD8+ T cells sorted from blood, obtained in a trial of the OX40 agonist ivuxolimab. The receptor source for this set is an adult with an advanced solid tumor such as melanoma, head and neck, liver or kidney cancer.

The CDR3 protein is CASSYGPPDSNQPQHF. The CDR3, as DNA: TGTGCCAGCAGTTACGGCCCCCCGGACAGCAATCAGCCCCAGCATTTT. The chain uses TRBV6-6 and TRBJ1-5; D remains ambiguous. V dropped 2 bases and J dropped 1 base, with 12 bases sitting between them. This CDR3 region has 16 residues. The germline V gene has CDR1 MNHNY and CDR2 SVGAGI (reference sequence).

This chain connects TRBV28 to TRBJ2-7; D uncertain. The CDR3 is 11 residues long. The germline CDR1 and CDR2 sequences are MDHEN and SYDVKM. Between the trimmed V and J ends, which lost 6 bases and 4 bases, there was a span of 7 bases. CDR3 protein: CASSLNYEQYF. The DNA for the CDR3 is TGTGCCAGCAGCCTGAATTACGAGCAGTACTTC. The full variable domain, its missing parts supplied by reference TRBV28 and TRBJ2-7, is DVKVTQSSRYLVKRTGEKVFLECVQDMDHENMFWYRQDPGLGLRLIYFSYDVKMKEKGDIPEGYSVSREKKERFSLILESASTNQTSMYLCASSLNYEQYFGPGTRLTVT.

The gene calls are TRBV4-3 and TRBJ1-1; no clear D gene. Trimming left V 1 base short and J 1 base short, with 4 bases between. This CDR3 has 13 amino acids. Germline CDR1 is LGHNA and CDR2 is YSLEER. CDR3 nucleotide sequence: TGCGCCAGCAGCCAAGGGGGGAACACTGAAGCTTTCTTT. Residues: CASSQGGNTEAFF.

The rearrangement uses TRBV7-8 and TRBJ2-2; D remains unclear. The V and J ends lost 3 bases and 1 base respectively, with 6 bases between them. In germline, CDR1 is SGHVS, CDR2 FQNEAQ. The CDR3 consists of 14 residues. The CDR3, as DNA: TGTGCCAGCAGCTTCTATCAGAACACCGGGGAGCTGTTTTTT. This gives the protein CASSFYQNTGELFF. The full variable domain, with the rest looked up from reference TRBV7-8 and TRBJ2-2, is GAGVSQSPRYKVAKRGQDVALRCDPISGHVSLFWYQQALGQGPEFLTYFQNEAQLDKSGLPSDRFFAERPEGSVSTLKIQRTQQEDSAVYLCASSFYQNTGELFFGEGSRLTVL.

The chain employs TRBV7-8 and TRBJ2-6, with D perhaps given as TRBD1 or TRBD2 (5 bases each). With 3 bases removed from V and 5 bases from J, the gap between germline ends came to 11 bases. The CDR3 sequence is 15 residues long. The germline V gene has CDR1 SGHVS and CDR2 FQNEAQ. In DNA, the CDR3 is TGTGCCAGCAGCTTCGGGGCTGATTGGGCCAACGTCCTGACTTTC. Translated: CASSFGADWANVLTF. Based on the CDR3 plus reference TRBV7-8 and TRBJ2-6, the full variable domain is GAGVSQSPRYKVAKRGQDVALRCDPISGHVSLFWYQQALGQGPEFLTYFQNEAQLDKSGLPSDRFFAERPEGSVSTLKIQRTQQEDSAVYLCASSFGADWANVLTFGAGSRLTVL.

The gene calls are TRBV7-2 and TRBJ2-5; 13 positions match TRBD2. The length of the CDR3 is 16 residues. Unmatched junction bases numbered 3, after V lost 2 bases and J lost 3 bases. The germline V gene encodes CDR1 SGHTA and CDR2 FQGNSA. The CDR3 DNA follows: TGTGCCAGCAGCTTACTCGGACTAGCGGGAGAAGAGACCCAGTACTTC. It encodes CASSLLGLAGEETQYF.

The count of this clone is one. The chain carries TRBV5-1 and TRBJ2-7, with TRBD2 identical over 10 bases. CDR1 is SGHRS and CDR2 is YFSETQ in the germline V gene. V was clipped by 3 bases and J by 3 bases; unmatched bases: 3. The CDR3 covers 14 residues. CDR3 coding DNA: TGCGCCAGCAGCTCACTAGCGGGAAGCTACGAGCAGTACTTC. It codes for CASSSLAGSYEQYF.

The chain uses TRBV4-3 and TRBJ1-2; D is unclear. The germline CDR1 and CDR2 sequences are LGHNA and YSLEER. V was shortened by 1 base and J by 5 bases, with 8 bases between the two germline ends. The CDR3 runs to 13 residues. In nucleotides, the CDR3 is TGCGCCAGCAGCCAAGCAAGCGGTTATGGCTACACCTTC. Encoded protein: CASSQASGYGYTF.

The chain couples TRBV14 to TRBJ2-1; perhaps TRBD1 as D (5 bases). The ends were cut back, 1 base at V and 3 bases at J, with 10 bases in the middle. Germline values: CDR1 SGHDN, CDR2 FVKESK. The CDR3 spans 15 residues. CDR3 sequence reads: CASSQVWTNYNEQFF. Written as DNA, the CDR3 is TGTGCCAGCAGCCAAGTGTGGACAAACTACAATGAGCAGTTCTTC.

The genes are TRBV11-1 and TRBJ2-5; 14 positions match TRBD2. The ends lost 4 bases at V and 11 bases at J; junction bases unmatched: 6. Germline-derived CDR1 and CDR2 are SGHAT and FQDESV (reference sequence). The CDR3 runs 14 residues. The CDR3 is CASSYGTSGREQYF. The CDR3 bases are TGTGCCAGCAGCTACGGGACTAGCGGGAGAGAGCAGTACTTC.

V gene TRBV14 combines with J gene TRBJ2-3; no reliable D call. Trimming shortened V by 0 bases and J by 4 bases, and 11 bases separated the two germline ends. This CDR3 contains 15 residues. Germline V gene data show CDR1 as SGHDN and CDR2 as FVKESK. Here the CDR3 reads CASSQEQTWADTQYF. The CDR3 coding sequence is TGTGCCAGCAGCCAAGAGCAGACCTGGGCAGATACGCAGTATTTT.

The chain has TRBV29-1 and TRBJ1-1; possibly TRBD1 for D (5 bases). The CDR3 is 13 residues long. CDR1 SQVTM and CDR2 ANQGSEA come from the germline V gene. Trimming stripped 4 bases from V and 0 bases from J, with 9 bases between. CDR3 protein: CSVVGLMNTEAFF. DNA for the CDR3: TGCAGCGTTGTGGGGCTAATGAACACTGAAGCTTTCTTT.

The rearrangement joins TRBV19 to TRBJ2-3; a weak D match, TRBD1 (6 bases). Germline lookup yields CDR1 LNHDA and CDR2 SQIVND (reference sequence). This CDR3 is 13 amino acids long. Trimming removed 6 bases from V and 2 bases from J, with 9 bases in between. CDR3 in amino acids: CASSRDNTDTQYF. CDR3 bases: TGTGCCAGTAGCAGGGACAACACAGATACGCAGTATTTT.

By share, this clone counts as medium-sized (0.01 to 0.1%). CDR3 sequence: CASSQVTSGSRGGELFF. The CDR3 DNA reads TGCGCCAGCAGCCAAGTGACTAGCGGGAGCCGGGGCGGGGAGCTGTTTTTT. This chain joins TRBV4-1 and TRBJ2-2; 12 nucleotides line up with TRBD2. This CDR3 is 17 amino acids long. Germline CDR1 MGHRA, CDR2 YSYEKL. V lost 1 base to trimming and J lost 7 bases; unmatched junction nucleotides: 7.